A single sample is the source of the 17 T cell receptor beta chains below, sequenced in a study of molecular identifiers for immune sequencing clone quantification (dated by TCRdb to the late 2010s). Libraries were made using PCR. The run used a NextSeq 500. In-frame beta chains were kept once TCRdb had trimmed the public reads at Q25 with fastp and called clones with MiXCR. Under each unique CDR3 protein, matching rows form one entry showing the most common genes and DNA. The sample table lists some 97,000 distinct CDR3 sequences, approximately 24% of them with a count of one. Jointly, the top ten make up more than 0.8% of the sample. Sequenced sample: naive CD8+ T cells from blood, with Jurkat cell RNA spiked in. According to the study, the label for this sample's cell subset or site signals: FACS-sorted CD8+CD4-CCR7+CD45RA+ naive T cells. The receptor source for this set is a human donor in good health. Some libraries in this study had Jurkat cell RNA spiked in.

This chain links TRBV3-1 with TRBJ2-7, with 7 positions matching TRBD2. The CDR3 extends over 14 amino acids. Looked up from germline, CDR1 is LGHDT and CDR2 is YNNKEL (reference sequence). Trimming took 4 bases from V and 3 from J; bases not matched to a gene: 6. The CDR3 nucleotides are TGTGCCAGCAGCCCGGGACGGGGGGACTACGAGCAGTACTTC. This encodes CASSPGRGDYEQYF.

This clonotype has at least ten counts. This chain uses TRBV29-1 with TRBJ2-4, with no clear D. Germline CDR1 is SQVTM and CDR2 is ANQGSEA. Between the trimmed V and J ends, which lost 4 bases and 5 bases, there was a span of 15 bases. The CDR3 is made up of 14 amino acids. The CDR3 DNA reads TGCAGCGTTGCGGGCAGAAATCCCGAAAACATTCAGTACTTC. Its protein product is CSVAGRNPENIQYF.

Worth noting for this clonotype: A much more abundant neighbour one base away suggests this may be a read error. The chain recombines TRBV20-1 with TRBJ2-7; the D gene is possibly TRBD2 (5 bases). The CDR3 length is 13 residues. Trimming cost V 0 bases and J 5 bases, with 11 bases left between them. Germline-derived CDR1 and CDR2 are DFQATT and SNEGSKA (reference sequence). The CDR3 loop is CSARDGEVDEQYF. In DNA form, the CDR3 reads TGCAGTGCTAGAGACGGGGAAGTCGACGAGCAGTACTTC.

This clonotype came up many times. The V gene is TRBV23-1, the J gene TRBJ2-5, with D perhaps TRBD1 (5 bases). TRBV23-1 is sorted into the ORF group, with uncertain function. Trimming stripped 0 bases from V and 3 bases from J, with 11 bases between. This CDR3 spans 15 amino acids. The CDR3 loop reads CASSQSSGMKETQYF. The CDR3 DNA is TGCGCCAGCAGTCAATCGTCAGGGATGAAAGAGACCCAGTACTTC.

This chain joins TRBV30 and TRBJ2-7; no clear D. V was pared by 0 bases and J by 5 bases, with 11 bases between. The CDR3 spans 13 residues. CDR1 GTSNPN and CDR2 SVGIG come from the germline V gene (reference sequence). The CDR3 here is CAWSVLAVDEQYF. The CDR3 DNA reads TGTGCCTGGAGTGTTTTAGCCGTCGACGAGCAGTACTTC.

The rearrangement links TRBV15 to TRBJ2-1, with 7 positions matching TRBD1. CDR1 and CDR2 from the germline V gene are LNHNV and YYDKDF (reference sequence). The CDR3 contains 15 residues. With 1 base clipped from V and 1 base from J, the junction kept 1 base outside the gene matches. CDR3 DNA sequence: TGTGCCACCAGCAGAGGCAGGGGGTCCTACAATGAGCAGTTCTTC. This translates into CATSRGRGSYNEQFF. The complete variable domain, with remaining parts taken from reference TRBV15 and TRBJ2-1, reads DAMVIQNPRYQVTQFGKPVTLSCSQTLNHNVMYWYQQKSSQAPKLLFHYYDKDFNNEADTPDNFQSRRPNTSFCFLDIRSPGLGDTAMYLCATSRGRGSYNEQFFGPGTRLTVL.

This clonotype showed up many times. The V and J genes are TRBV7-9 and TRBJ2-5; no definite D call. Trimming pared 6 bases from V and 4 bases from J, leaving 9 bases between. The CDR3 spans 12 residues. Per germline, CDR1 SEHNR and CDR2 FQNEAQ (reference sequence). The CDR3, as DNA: TGTGCCAGCAGTCTACAGATAGAGACCCAGTACTTC. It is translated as CASSLQIETQYF.

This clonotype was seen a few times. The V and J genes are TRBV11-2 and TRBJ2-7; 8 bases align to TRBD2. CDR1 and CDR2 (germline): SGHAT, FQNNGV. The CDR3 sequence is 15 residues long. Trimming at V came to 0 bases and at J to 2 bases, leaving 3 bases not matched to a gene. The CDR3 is CASSLEVRGAYEQYF. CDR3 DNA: TGTGCCAGCAGCTTAGAGGTGCGGGGGGCCTACGAGCAGTACTTC.

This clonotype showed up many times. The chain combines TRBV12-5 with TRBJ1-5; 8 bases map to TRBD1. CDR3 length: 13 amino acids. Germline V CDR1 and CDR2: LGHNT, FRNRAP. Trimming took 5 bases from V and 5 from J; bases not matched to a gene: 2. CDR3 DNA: TGTGCTAGTGGTCCGGACAGGGATCAGCCCCAGCATTTT. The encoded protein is CASGPDRDQPQHF.

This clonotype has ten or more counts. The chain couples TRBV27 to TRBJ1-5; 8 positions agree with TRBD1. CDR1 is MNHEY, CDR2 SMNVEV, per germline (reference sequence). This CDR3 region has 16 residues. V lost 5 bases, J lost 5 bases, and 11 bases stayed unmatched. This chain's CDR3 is CASSRPTTGEHQPQHF. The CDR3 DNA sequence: TGTGCCAGCAGTCGCCCCACGACAGGGGAGCATCAGCCCCAGCATTTT.

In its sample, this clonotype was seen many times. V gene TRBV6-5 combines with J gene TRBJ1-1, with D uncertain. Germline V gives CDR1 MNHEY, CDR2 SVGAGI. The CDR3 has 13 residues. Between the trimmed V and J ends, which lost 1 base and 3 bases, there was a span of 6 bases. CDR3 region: CASSYLQDTEAFF. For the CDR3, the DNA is TGTGCCAGCAGTTACTTGCAGGACACTGAAGCTTTCTTT.

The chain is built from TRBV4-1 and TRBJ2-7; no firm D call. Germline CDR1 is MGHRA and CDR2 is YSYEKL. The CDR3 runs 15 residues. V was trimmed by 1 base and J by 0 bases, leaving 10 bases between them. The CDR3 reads CASSQGHRSSYEQYF. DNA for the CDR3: TGCGCCAGCAGCCAAGGACACCGGAGCTCCTACGAGCAGTACTTC.

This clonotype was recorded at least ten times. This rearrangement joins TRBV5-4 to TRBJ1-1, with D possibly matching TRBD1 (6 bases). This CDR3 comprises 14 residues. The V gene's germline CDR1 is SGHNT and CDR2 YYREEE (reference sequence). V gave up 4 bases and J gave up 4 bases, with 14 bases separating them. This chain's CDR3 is CASSPPGGFTEAFF. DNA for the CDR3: TGTGCCAGCAGCCCTCCTGGGGGCTTCACTGAAGCTTTCTTT.

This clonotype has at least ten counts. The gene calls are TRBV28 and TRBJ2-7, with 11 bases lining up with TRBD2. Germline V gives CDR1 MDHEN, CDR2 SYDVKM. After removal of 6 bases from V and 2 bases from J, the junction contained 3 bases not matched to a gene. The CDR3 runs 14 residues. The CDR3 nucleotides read TGTGCCAGCAGCATAGCGGGGGGGGCCTACGAGCAGTACTTC. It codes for CASSIAGGAYEQYF.

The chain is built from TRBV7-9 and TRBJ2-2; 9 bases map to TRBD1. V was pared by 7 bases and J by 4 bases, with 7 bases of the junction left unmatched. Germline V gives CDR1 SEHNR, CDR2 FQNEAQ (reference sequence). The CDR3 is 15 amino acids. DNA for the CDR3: TGTGCCAGCACCCCTGGACAGGGGAGCACCGGGGAGCTGTTTTTT. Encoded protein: CASTPGQGSTGELFF. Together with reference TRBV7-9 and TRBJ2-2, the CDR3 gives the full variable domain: DTGVSQNPRHKITKRGQNVTFRCDPISEHNRLYWYRQTLGQGPEFLTYFQNEAQLEKSRLLSDRFSAERPKGSFSTLEIQRTEQGDSAMYLCASTPGQGSTGELFFGEGSRLTVL.

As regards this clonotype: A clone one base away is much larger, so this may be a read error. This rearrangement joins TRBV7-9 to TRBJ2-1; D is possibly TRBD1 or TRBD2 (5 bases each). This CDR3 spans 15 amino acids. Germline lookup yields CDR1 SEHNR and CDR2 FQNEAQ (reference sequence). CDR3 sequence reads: CASSLGPINRDEQSF. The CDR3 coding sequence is TGTGCCAGCAGCTTGGGGCCAATTAACCGGGATGAGCAGTCCTTC.

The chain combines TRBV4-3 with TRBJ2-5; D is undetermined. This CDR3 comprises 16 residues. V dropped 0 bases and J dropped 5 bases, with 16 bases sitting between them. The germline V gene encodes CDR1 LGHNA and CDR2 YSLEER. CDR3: CASSQDPLLGLETQYF. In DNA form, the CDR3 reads TGCGCCAGCAGCCAAGATCCCTTGTTAGGTCTTGAGACCCAGTACTTC.